This entry lists 18 T cell receptor beta chains sequenced from one sample in a study of T cell responses to AZD1222 COVID-19 vaccine. Profiling relied on immunoSEQ multiplex PCR, and the TCRdb table lists in-frame clones only, not all of them. The top ten clones hold 4% to 5% of a sample with about 140,000 clones, 75% to 90% of them seen once. Sequencing was performed on peripheral blood, taken on day 0 of AZD1222 vaccination. The receptor set was obtained from an adult in good health.

V usage is TRBV20-1 and J usage is TRBJ2-3; D unresolved. V was shortened by 3 bases and J by 2 bases, with 9 bases between the two germline ends. Germline V gives CDR1 DFQATT, CDR2 SNEGSKA (reference sequence). The CDR3 totals 13 residues. The CDR3 loop reads CSASLGTTDTQYF. The DNA of the CDR3 is TGCAGTGCTAGTCTCGGTACCACAGATACGCAGTATTTT.

This chain joins TRBV29-1 and TRBJ2-1; a possible D gene is TRBD2 (5 bases). Germline CDR1 SQVTM, CDR2 ANQGSEA. The ends were cut back, 2 bases at V and 9 bases at J, with 5 bases in the middle. The CDR3 is 10 amino acids. CDR3 sequence: CSVESGEQFF. CDR3 nucleotide sequence: TGCAGCGTTGAAAGCGGTGAGCAGTTCTTC.

The chain joins TRBV12-5 to TRBJ2-7, with D unclear. Looked up from germline, CDR1 is LGHNT and CDR2 is FRNRAP. The CDR3 runs 12 residues. Trimming took off 5 bases at V and 2 bases at J, with 7 bases between the two ends. As DNA, the CDR3 is TGTGCTAGTGGTCGGACCACCTACGAGCAGTACTTC. Its translation: CASGRTTYEQYF.

V is TRBV9 and J is TRBJ2-2; D unresolved. Germline loops: CDR1 SGDLS, CDR2 YYNGEE. V dropped 0 bases and J dropped 1 base, with 7 bases sitting between them. The CDR3 extends over 15 amino acids. The CDR3 region has the DNA TGTGCCAGCAGCGTAGCTGGGGTGAACACCGGGGAGCTGTTTTTT. This encodes CASSVAGVNTGELFF.

The genes are TRBV4-2 and TRBJ2-1, with D perhaps given as TRBD1 or TRBD2 (5 bases each). V was cut by 1 base and J by 2 bases, with 12 bases left in between. This CDR3 spans 16 amino acids. Germline V gives CDR1 LGHNA, CDR2 YNFKEQ. CDR3 loop: CASSQGGGGPYNEQFF. The CDR3 coding sequence is TGTGCCAGCAGCCAAGGGGGCGGAGGCCCCTACAATGAGCAGTTCTTC.

The chain recombines TRBV4-1 with TRBJ1-6; no definite D call. Trimming removed 0 bases from V and 2 bases from J, with 11 bases in between. This CDR3 is 17 amino acids long. The germline CDR1 and CDR2 sequences are MGHRA and YSYEKL. The CDR3 reads CASSQDTLLAYNSPLHF. The CDR3 nucleotides are TGCGCCAGCAGCCAAGATACCCTGCTCGCCTATAATTCACCCCTCCACTTT.

The V and J genes are TRBV6-2 or TRBV6-3 and TRBJ1-1, with D possibly being TRBD1 (6 bases). Trimming took off 5 bases at V and 8 bases at J, with 9 bases between the two ends. The CDR3 extends over 11 amino acids. CDR1 MNHEY and CDR2 SVGEGT come from the germline V gene. The CDR3 sequence is CASSPDREAFF. CDR3 coding DNA: TGTGCCAGCAGTCCAGACAGGGAAGCTTTCTTT.

This chain uses TRBV30 with TRBJ2-1, with 7 positions matching TRBD1. The CDR3 is 18 residues long. Per the germline V gene, CDR1 is GTSNPN and CDR2 is SVGIG (reference sequence). The V gene end was trimmed by 0 bases and the J gene end by 6 bases; junction bases not matched to a gene: 17. For the CDR3, the DNA is TGTGCCTGGAGTGTACTCAAACCGGGACAGAATCTGATCAATGAGCAGTTCTTC. Translated: CAWSVLKPGQNLINEQFF.

The chain is built from TRBV5-4 and TRBJ2-7; D call uncertain. CDR1 is SGHNT, CDR2 YYREEE, per germline (reference sequence). Trimming took 3 bases from V and 0 from J, leaving 1 base between them. The length of the CDR3 is 11 residues. The CDR3 DNA reads as TGTGCCAGCAGCTCCTCCTACGAGCAGTACTTC. Amino acid sequence: CASSSSYEQYF.

The chain carries TRBV4-1 and TRBJ1-5; a possible D gene is TRBD1 (5 bases). This CDR3 has 16 residues. Between the trimmed V and J ends, which lost 1 base and 3 bases, there was a span of 13 bases. Germline V lookup: CDR1 MGHRA, CDR2 YSYEKL. The CDR3 region is CASSQGGVANNQPQHF. In DNA form, the CDR3 reads TGCGCCAGCAGCCAAGGAGGGGTTGCGAACAATCAGCCCCAGCATTTT.

The CDR3 sequence is CASSAIGLAGGLYNEQFF. For the CDR3, the DNA is TGTGCCAGCAGCGCCATCGGACTAGCGGGGGGGCTGTACAATGAGCAGTTCTTC. The chain couples TRBV13 to TRBJ2-1, with TRBD2 matching over 15 bases. J lost 4 bases, V lost 5 bases, and 9 bases had no gene match. The CDR3 has 18 residues. Germline-derived CDR1 and CDR2 are PRHDT and FYEKMQ (reference sequence).

This chain connects TRBV28 to TRBJ1-1; D might be TRBD1 (5 bases). CDR3 length: 15 residues. V shed 5 bases and J shed 1 base, with 14 bases lying between them. The V gene's germline CDR1 is MDHEN and CDR2 SYDVKM. The CDR3 sequence is CASSLPSRGNTEAFF. CDR3 DNA: TGTGCCAGCAGTCTCCCCTCAAGGGGGAACACTGAAGCTTTCTTT.

The chain couples TRBV28 to TRBJ1-2; D unclear. The germline gives CDR1 MDHEN, CDR2 SYDVKM. This CDR3 is built from 13 residues. The V gene lost 1 base and the J gene lost 8 bases, with 11 bases spanning the gap. DNA for the CDR3: TGTGCCAGCAGTTTATCTGGAGGGCGAGGCTACACCTTC. As protein: CASSLSGGRGYTF.

The V gene is TRBV6-5, the J gene TRBJ1-3; D is ambiguous. Trimming cost V 6 bases and J 4 bases, with 7 bases left between them. There are 12 residues in the CDR3. Germline assignment: CDR1 MNHEY and CDR2 SVGAGI. CDR3 in amino acids: CASSSYGNTIYF. The CDR3, as DNA: TGTGCCAGCAGCTCCTACGGAAACACCATATATTTT.

The chain links TRBV5-1 to TRBJ1-2, with 9 bases identical to TRBD1. CDR3 size: 15 residues. The junction had 8 bases not matched to a gene; V was cut back by 4 bases and J by 4 bases. Germline V gene lookup returns CDR1 SGHRS and CDR2 YFSETQ. CDR3 protein: CASSPRQGEVYGYTF. The DNA for the CDR3 is TGCGCCAGCAGCCCCAGACAGGGGGAAGTCTATGGCTACACCTTC.

The chain links TRBV3-1 (or the pseudogene TRBV3-2) to TRBJ1-4; D not certain. The CDR3 sequence is 13 residues long. Germline V CDR1 and CDR2: LGHDT, YNNKEL (reference sequence). V lost 2 bases to trimming and J lost 4 bases, with 5 bases between them. DNA for the CDR3: TGTGCCAGCAGCCAATTCTATAATGAAAAACTGTTTTTT. Protein: CASSQFYNEKLFF.

In this sample, this clone turned up a few times. The chain carries TRBV11-2 and TRBJ2-7; 11 bases agree with TRBD1. The CDR3 extends over 16 amino acids. Germline trimming cut 4 bases from V and 3 bases from J; bases unmatched to any gene: 8. CDR1 is SGHAT and CDR2 is FQNNGV in the germline V gene. The CDR3 here is CASSSTRDRGIYEQYF. CDR3 in DNA: TGTGCCAGCAGCTCCACCCGGGACAGGGGGATCTACGAGCAGTACTTC.

The chain couples TRBV5-4 to TRBJ1-1, with 9 nucleotides matching TRBD1. Germline CDR1 reads SGHNT; CDR2 reads YYREEE (reference sequence). The ends lost 4 bases at V and 4 bases at J; junction bases unmatched: 5. This CDR3 has 14 residues. The CDR3 is CASSTGTGSTEAFF. CDR3 coding DNA: TGTGCCAGCAGCACGGGGACAGGGAGCACTGAAGCTTTCTTT.